This T cell receptor (beta chain) was documented in a study of blood T cell repertoires in COVID-19. This clone was counted only a few times. Generated by immunoSEQ multiplex PCR, the TCRdb table keeps only in-frame clones and is missing some. Among under 90,000 clones, 60% to 75% were seen once, and the ten largest hold more than 5%. The CDR3 extends over 15 amino acids. V was trimmed by 4 bases and J by 2 bases, leaving 14 bases between them. Germline CDR1 reads SGHVS; CDR2 reads FNYEAQ. The sequence was obtained from a man aged 50-59 years with active or convalescent COVID-19. This chain links TRBV7-6 with TRBJ1-1, with D tentatively TRBD1 (6 bases). The sample comprised peripheral blood. CDR3 sequence (DNA): TGTGCCAGCAGCTCCCCACAGGGCGTAAACACTGAAGCTTTCTTT. This translates into CASSSPQGVNTEAFF.